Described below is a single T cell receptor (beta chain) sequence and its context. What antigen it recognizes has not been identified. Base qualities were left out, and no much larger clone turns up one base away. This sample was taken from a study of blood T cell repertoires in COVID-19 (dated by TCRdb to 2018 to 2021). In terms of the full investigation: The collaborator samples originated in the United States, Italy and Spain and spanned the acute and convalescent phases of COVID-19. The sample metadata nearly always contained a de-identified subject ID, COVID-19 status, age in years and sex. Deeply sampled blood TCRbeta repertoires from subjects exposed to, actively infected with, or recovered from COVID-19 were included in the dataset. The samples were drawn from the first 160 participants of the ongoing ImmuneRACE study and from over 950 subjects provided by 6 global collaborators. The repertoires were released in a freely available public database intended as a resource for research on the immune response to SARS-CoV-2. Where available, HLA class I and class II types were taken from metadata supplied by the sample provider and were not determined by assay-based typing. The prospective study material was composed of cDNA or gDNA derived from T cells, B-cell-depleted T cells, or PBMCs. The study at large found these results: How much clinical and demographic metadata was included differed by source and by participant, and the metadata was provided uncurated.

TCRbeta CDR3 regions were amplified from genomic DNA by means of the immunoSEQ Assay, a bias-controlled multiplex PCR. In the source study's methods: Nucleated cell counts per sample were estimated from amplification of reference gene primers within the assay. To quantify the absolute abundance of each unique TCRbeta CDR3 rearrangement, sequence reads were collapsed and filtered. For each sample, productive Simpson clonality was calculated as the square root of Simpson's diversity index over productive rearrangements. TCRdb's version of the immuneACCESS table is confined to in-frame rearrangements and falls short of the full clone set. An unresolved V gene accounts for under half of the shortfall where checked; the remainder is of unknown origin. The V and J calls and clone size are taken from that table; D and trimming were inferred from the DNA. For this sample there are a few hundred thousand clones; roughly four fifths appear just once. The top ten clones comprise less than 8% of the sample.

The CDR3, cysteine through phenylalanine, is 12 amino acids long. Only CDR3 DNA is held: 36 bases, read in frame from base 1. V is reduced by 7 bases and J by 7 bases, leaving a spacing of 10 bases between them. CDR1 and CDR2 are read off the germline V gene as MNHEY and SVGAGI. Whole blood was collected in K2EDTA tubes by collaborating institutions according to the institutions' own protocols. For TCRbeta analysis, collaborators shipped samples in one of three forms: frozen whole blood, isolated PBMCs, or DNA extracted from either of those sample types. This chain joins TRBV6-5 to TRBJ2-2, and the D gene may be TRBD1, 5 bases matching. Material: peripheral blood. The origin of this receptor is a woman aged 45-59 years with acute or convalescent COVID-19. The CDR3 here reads CASMGPFGELFF. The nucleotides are TGTGCCAGCATGGGGCCTTTCGGGGAGCTGTTTTTT.